These 32 T cell receptor beta chains were sequenced from one sample in a study of blood T cell repertoires in COVID-19. Clones were sequenced by immunoSEQ multiplex PCR, and TCRdb holds only the in-frame ones, with some missing. The sample has roughly 140,000 clones, about nine tenths seen once. Source material: peripheral blood. The source of these receptors is a man over 45 with active or convalescent COVID-19.

The chain couples TRBV6-5 to TRBJ1-4; perhaps TRBD1 as D (5 bases). In germline, CDR1 is MNHEY, CDR2 SVGAGI. The CDR3 sequence is 14 residues long. Trimming stripped 4 bases from V and 5 bases from J, with 11 bases between. As DNA, the CDR3 is TGTGCCAGCAGTTTCAGGGCGTCGAATGAAAAACTGTTTTTT. This translates into CASSFRASNEKLFF.

This clone was detected only a few times. V and J are TRBV19 and TRBJ2-7, with 11 positions matching TRBD2. Germline trimming cut 7 bases from V and 5 bases from J; bases unmatched to any gene: 7. The CDR3 has 14 residues. Germline-derived CDR1 and CDR2 are LNHDA and SQIVND (reference sequence). CDR3 nucleotides: TGTGCCAGTAAAAGGACTAGCGGGTTGCACGAGCAGTACTTC. This sequence encodes CASKRTSGLHEQYF.

The chain links TRBV28 to TRBJ2-2; maybe TRBD1 (6 bases). Germline CDR1 is MDHEN and CDR2 is SYDVKM. This CDR3 is built from 14 residues. V gave up 8 bases and J gave up 1 base, with 11 bases separating them. The CDR3 loop is CASHDRRNTGELFF. DNA of the CDR3: TGTGCCAGCCACGACAGGAGGAACACCGGGGAGCTGTTTTTT.

The chain's CDR3 is CASSLQPGQSSNYGYTF. CDR3 bases: TGTGCCAGCAGTTTACAACCGGGACAGTCATCTAACTATGGCTACACCTTC. The chain recombines TRBV2 with TRBJ1-2; 7 bases are a match to TRBD1. This CDR3 has 17 residues. With V trimmed by 5 bases and J by 0 bases, 12 bases remained unmatched. Germline V gene data show CDR1 as SNHLY and CDR2 as FYNNEI.

The genes are TRBV18 and TRBJ2-2; no clear D gene. Trimming shortened V by 1 base and J by 5 bases, and 11 bases separated the two germline ends. Germline assignment: CDR1 KGHSH and CDR2 LQKENI. The CDR3 runs 15 residues. The CDR3 DNA is TGTGCCAGCTCACCACTTTTTGAAGCAACCGGGGAGCTGTTTTTT. It codes for CASSPLFEATGELFF.

The chain recombines TRBV19 with TRBJ2-1; 8 bases map to TRBD1. The V segment lost 4 bases and the J segment 2 bases; nucleotides outside the gene matches: 4. The germline gives CDR1 LNHDA, CDR2 SQIVND (reference sequence). The CDR3 is 15 residues long. The CDR3 DNA follows: TGTGCCAGTAGTACCCAGGGGGCGACCTACAATGAGCAGTTCTTC. This encodes CASSTQGATYNEQFF.

Remarks on this clone: The same CDR3 is also encoded by other DNA sequences in this sample. The chain employs TRBV5-4 and TRBJ1-3; perhaps TRBD1 as D (5 bases). Germline V gene lookup returns CDR1 SGHNT and CDR2 YYREEE (reference sequence). Trimming stripped 2 bases from V and 2 bases from J, with 11 bases between. The CDR3 consists of 15 residues. CDR3 amino acids: CASSLSQGAGNTIYF. For the CDR3, the DNA is TGTGCCAGCAGCTTATCCCAGGGTGCTGGAAACACCATATATTTT.

This clone was counted a few times. This rearrangement joins TRBV11-2 to TRBJ2-7; 12 bases align to TRBD1. The CDR3 extends over 14 amino acids. Germline CDR1 SGHAT, CDR2 FQNNGV. Losses at the gene ends were 4 bases for V and 4 bases for J; bases not matched to a gene: 2. CDR3 nucleotide sequence: TGTGCCAGCAGCTGGGGACAGGGGGCTTACGAGCAGTACTTC. It codes for CASSWGQGAYEQYF.

This chain links TRBV11-2 with TRBJ2-2; 11 nucleotides match TRBD2. This CDR3 contains 15 residues. Trimming at V came to 6 bases and at J to 5 bases, leaving 5 bases not matched to a gene. Per the germline V gene, CDR1 is SGHAT and CDR2 is FQNNGV. CDR3 sequence: CASRVAGGRTGELFF. CDR3 coding DNA: TGTGCCAGCAGGGTAGCGGGAGGGAGGACCGGGGAGCTGTTTTTT.

This rearrangement joins TRBV11-2 to TRBJ2-3, with D tentatively TRBD2 (5 bases). V was cut by 1 base and J by 3 bases, with 11 bases left in between. The germline V gene encodes CDR1 SGHAT and CDR2 FQNNGV. This CDR3 has 15 amino acids. The CDR3 protein is CASSLGQVATDTQYF. As DNA, the CDR3 is TGTGCCAGCAGCTTAGGCCAGGTAGCGACAGATACGCAGTATTTT. The entire variable domain, with the rest obtained from reference TRBV11-2 and TRBJ2-3, is as follows: EAGVAQSPRYKIIEKRQSVAFWCNPISGHATLYWYQQILGQGPKLLIQFQNNGVVDDSQLPKDRFSAERLKGVDSTLKIQPAKLEDSAVYLCASSLGQVATDTQYFGPGTRLTVL.

The V call is TRBV7-6, the J call TRBJ1-1; 7 nucleotides match TRBD1. There are 15 residues in the CDR3. The J segment lost 1 base and the V segment lost 6 bases, leaving 8 bases of the junction unmatched. Germline CDR1 and CDR2: SGHVS and FNYEAQ. CDR3 sequence reads: CASSPGGHSNTEAFF. In nucleotides, the CDR3 is TGTGCCAGCAGTCCAGGGGGACACTCGAACACTGAAGCTTTCTTT.

The chain uses TRBV11-2 and TRBJ2-7; the D gene is possibly TRBD2 (7 bases). V shed 0 bases and J shed 9 bases, with 18 bases lying between them. Germline V gene lookup returns CDR1 SGHAT and CDR2 FQNNGV. The CDR3 has 15 residues. CDR3 sequence (DNA): TGTGCCAGCAGCTTAGATCTTGCGGGGGCTTTAGGGCAGTACTTC. Its translation is CASSLDLAGALGQYF.

The chain uses TRBV6-2 or TRBV6-3 and TRBJ1-1, with a tentative D call TRBD1 (5 bases). CDR3 length: 13 residues. V was shortened by 2 bases and J by 5 bases, with 9 bases between the two germline ends. Per germline, CDR1 MNHEY and CDR2 SVGEGT. Written as DNA, the CDR3 is TGTGCCAGCAGTTACCAGGGAGGAACTGAAGCTTTCTTT. Its translation is CASSYQGGTEAFF.

The chain carries TRBV24-1 and TRBJ2-3; tentative D call: TRBD1 (6 bases). The germline CDR1 and CDR2 sequences are KGHDR and SFDVKD. The CDR3 is 13 residues long. V was shortened by 5 bases and J by 4 bases, with 9 bases between the two germline ends. CDR3 sequence (DNA): TGTGCCACCAGTGGGCAGGGGTCAGATACGCAGTATTTT. Its protein is CATSGQGSDTQYF.

The chain carries TRBV7-8 and TRBJ2-1; TRBD2 matches at 11 bases. The CDR3 contains 19 residues. The trim removed 8 bases at V and 0 bases at J, leaving 15 bases unmatched. CDR1 and CDR2 from the germline V gene are SGHVS and FQNEAQ. The CDR3: CASGRFGTSGSSSYNEQFF. The DNA of the CDR3 is TGTGCCAGCGGTAGGTTTGGGACTAGCGGTTCGAGCTCCTACAATGAGCAGTTCTTC.

The gene calls are TRBV18 and TRBJ2-3; 7 nucleotides line up with TRBD1. Germline V gives CDR1 KGHSH, CDR2 LQKENI. There are 17 residues in the CDR3. J gave up 0 bases and V 3 bases, and 9 bases lay outside the gene matches. This chain's CDR3 is CASSPTQGIPSTDTQYF. The CDR3 DNA is TGTGCCAGCTCACCTACACAGGGGATCCCTAGCACAGATACGCAGTATTTT.

The chain combines TRBV7-9 with TRBJ1-2, with D possibly being TRBD1 (6 bases). Germline CDR1 and CDR2: SEHNR and FQNEAQ (reference sequence). The CDR3 runs to 16 residues. V was cut by 5 bases and J by 8 bases, with 24 bases left in between. The CDR3 loop reads CASSNPSQGKNDGYTF. DNA for the CDR3: TGTGCCAGCAGCAACCCCTCACAGGGTAAGAACGACGGCTACACCTTC.

V gene TRBV6-6 combines with J gene TRBJ2-2; 7 bases are shared with TRBD1. This CDR3 region has 16 residues. Losses at the gene ends were 5 bases for V and 5 bases for J; bases not matched to a gene: 11. Germline V gives CDR1 MNHNY, CDR2 SVGAGI (reference sequence). This CDR3 is CASSLPQGIRTGELFF. CDR3 bases: TGTGCCAGCAGTCTACCACAGGGGATACGTACCGGGGAGCTGTTTTTT.

The chain couples TRBV12-3 or TRBV12-4 to TRBJ2-7; D is uncertain. V lost 5 bases, J lost 3 bases, and 8 bases lay in between. CDR3 size: 12 residues. The CDR3, as DNA: TGTGCCAGCAGTACTCGACACTACGAGCAGTACTTC. As protein: CASSTRHYEQYF.

The rearrangement uses TRBV11-1 and TRBJ1-1; D is uncertain. Trimming shortened V by 0 bases and J by 11 bases, and 7 bases separated the two germline ends. This CDR3 region has 11 residues. Germline loops: CDR1 SGHAT, CDR2 FQDESV (reference sequence). This chain's CDR3 is CASSLAGVAFF. CDR3 sequence (DNA): TGTGCCAGCAGCTTAGCCGGGGTCGCTTTCTTT.

The DNA of the CDR3 is TGTGCCAGCAGGGTAGACAGGGGAACTGAAGCTTTCTTT. It codes for CASRVDRGTEAFF. The chain uses TRBV6-5 and TRBJ1-1; 8 bases map to TRBD1. The CDR3 has 13 amino acids. V lost 6 bases and J lost 5; bases outside the gene matches: 5. The germline CDR1 and CDR2 sequences are MNHEY and SVGAGI.

The chain combines TRBV12-5 with TRBJ1-1, with unresolved D. The CDR3 length is 13 residues. Germline V gives CDR1 LGHNT, CDR2 FRNRAP. V dropped 1 base and J dropped 2 bases, with 5 bases sitting between them. The CDR3 DNA reads as TGTGCTAGTGGTTTGGGTCTCAACACTGAAGCTTTCTTT. Its protein is CASGLGLNTEAFF.

V gene TRBV5-4 combines with J gene TRBJ1-2, with 7 bases lining up with TRBD1. J lost 1 base, V lost 4 bases, and 7 bases had no gene match. This CDR3 contains 15 residues. Germline V gene lookup returns CDR1 SGHNT and CDR2 YYREEE (reference sequence). In DNA form, the CDR3 reads TGTGCCAGCAGCCGACCGGGACAGATTAACTATGGCTACACCTTC. It translates to CASSRPGQINYGYTF.

This clone was observed at least ten times. The V gene is TRBV2, the J gene TRBJ2-2; 7 bases match TRBD2. The CDR3 covers 14 residues. Germline CDR1 and CDR2: SNHLY and FYNNEI. After removal of 7 bases from V and 6 bases from J, the junction contained 8 bases not matched to a gene. The CDR3 here is CASKRRESPGELFF. The CDR3, as DNA: TGTGCCAGCAAGCGGCGGGAGAGTCCCGGGGAGCTGTTTTTT.

The V and J genes are TRBV11-2 and TRBJ2-7; 9 positions agree with TRBD2. Germline lookup yields CDR1 SGHAT and CDR2 FQNNGV. The CDR3 length is 14 residues. V gave up 5 bases and J gave up 2 bases; unmatched junction bases: 4. The CDR3 nucleotides are TGTGCCAGCAGCCGACTAGCGGAAACCTACGAGCAGTACTTC. Amino acid sequence: CASSRLAETYEQYF.

This clone was seen just once. V is TRBV5-8 and J is TRBJ2-2; no clear D gene. The CDR3 length is 15 residues. Trimming removed 0 bases from V and 4 bases from J, with 10 bases in between. CDR1 and CDR2 from the germline V gene are SGHTS and YDEGEE. CDR3 amino acids: CASSLGAIFTGELFF. The CDR3 nucleotides are TGTGCCAGCAGCTTGGGGGCCATATTCACCGGGGAGCTGTTTTTT.

V is TRBV29-1 and J is TRBJ1-1; D is ambiguous. The CDR3 sequence is 11 residues long. The V end lost 4 bases, the J end lost 4 bases, and 7 bases lay between the germline ends. Per germline, CDR1 SQVTM and CDR2 ANQGSEA. Here the CDR3 reads CSVVRGTEAFF. CDR3 nucleotide sequence: TGCAGCGTTGTTCGCGGCACTGAAGCTTTCTTT. Supplemented by reference TRBV29-1 and TRBJ1-1, the full variable domain reads SAVISQKPSRDICQRGTSLTIQCQVDSQVTMMFWYRQQPGQSLTLIATANQGSEATYESGFVIDKFPISRPNLTFSTLTVSNMSPEDSSIYLCSVVRGTEAFFGQGTRLTVV.

The rearrangement joins TRBV5-4 to TRBJ2-1; D may be TRBD1 (5 bases). The germline V gene encodes CDR1 SGHNT and CDR2 YYREEE (reference sequence). The CDR3 is 13 amino acids. Trimming pared 10 bases from V and 4 bases from J, leaving 15 bases between. CDR3 in amino acids: CAGSLGHYNEQFF. The CDR3 coding sequence is TGTGCCGGCTCGCTGGGGCATTACAATGAGCAGTTCTTC. Drawing the rest from reference TRBV5-4 and TRBJ2-1, the complete variable domain is ETGVTQSPTHLIKTRGQQVTLRCSSQSGHNTVSWYQQALGQGPQFIFQYYREEENGRGNFPPRFSGLQFPNYSSELNVNALELDDSALYLCAGSLGHYNEQFFGPGTRLTVL.

J is TRBJ2-4 and V is TRBV28, with D unclear. This CDR3 has 10 amino acids. CDR1 and CDR2 from the germline V gene are MDHEN and SYDVKM. The V end was cut by 8 bases, the J end by 6 bases, with 5 bases between. The DNA for the CDR3 is TGTGCCAGCGGCCCAAACATTCAGTACTTC. Amino acids: CASGPNIQYF. The variable domain in full, completed from reference TRBV28 and TRBJ2-4, reads DVKVTQSSRYLVKRTGEKVFLECVQDMDHENMFWYRQDPGLGLRLIYFSYDVKMKEKGDIPEGYSVSREKKERFSLILESASTNQTSMYLCASGPNIQYFGAGTRLSVL.

J is TRBJ2-5 and V is TRBV30; TRBD2 matches at 13 bases. CDR3 size: 15 residues. Germline CDR1 is GTSNPN and CDR2 is SVGIG (reference sequence). V gave up 5 bases and J gave up 3 bases; unmatched junction bases: 6. The CDR3 loop is CAWGGLAGPKETQYF. DNA for the CDR3: TGTGCCTGGGGGGGACTAGCGGGACCTAAAGAGACCCAGTACTTC.

J is TRBJ2-5 and V is TRBV20-1; D is unclear. The germline V and J ends were trimmed by 5 bases and 5 bases, with 9 bases remaining between them. The germline V gene encodes CDR1 DFQATT and CDR2 SNEGSKA (reference sequence). The CDR3 covers 11 residues. The DNA for the CDR3 is TGCAGTGCTCCGGTGAGGGAGACCCAGTACTTC. It codes for CSAPVRETQYF.

V and J are TRBV19 and TRBJ2-7; 10 bases are shared with TRBD1. Germline CDR1 is LNHDA and CDR2 is SQIVND (reference sequence). J was trimmed by 3 bases and V by 1 base; bases with no gene match: 3. The CDR3 is 15 residues long. The CDR3 reads CASSIAGQGVYEQYF. Here the CDR3 DNA reads TGTGCCAGTAGTATAGCAGGACAGGGGGTCTACGAGCAGTACTTC.